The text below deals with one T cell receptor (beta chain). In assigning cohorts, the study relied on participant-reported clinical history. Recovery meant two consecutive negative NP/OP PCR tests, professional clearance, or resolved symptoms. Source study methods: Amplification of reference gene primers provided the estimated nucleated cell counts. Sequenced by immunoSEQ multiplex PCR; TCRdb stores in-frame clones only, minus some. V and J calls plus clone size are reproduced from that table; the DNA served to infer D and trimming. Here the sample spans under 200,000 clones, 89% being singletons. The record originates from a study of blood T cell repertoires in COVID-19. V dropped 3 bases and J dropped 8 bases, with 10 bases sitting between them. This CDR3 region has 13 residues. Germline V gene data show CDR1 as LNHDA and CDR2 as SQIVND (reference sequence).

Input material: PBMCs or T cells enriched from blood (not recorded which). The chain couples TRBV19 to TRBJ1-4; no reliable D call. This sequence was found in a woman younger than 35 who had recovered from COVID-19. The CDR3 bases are TGTGCCAGTAGTATTACGTCCGGGGAAAAACTGTTTTTT. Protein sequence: CASSITSGEKLFF.